This TCR beta chain came from a study of T cell changes during pregnancy in multiple sclerosis. Clones were sequenced by immunoSEQ multiplex PCR, and TCRdb holds only the in-frame ones, with some missing. The repertoire holds fewer than 45,000 clones, with around 92% as singletons. Germline V CDR1 and CDR2: MNHNS, SASEGT. V dropped 9 bases and J dropped 8; count of bases not matched to a gene: 10. The CDR3 extends over 14 amino acids. V and J are TRBV6-1 and TRBJ1-1; TRBD1 matches at 12 bases. The specimen was CD8+ T cells from peripheral blood mononuclear cells, collected in the third trimester of pregnancy. The clonotype was recovered from a female donor with multiple sclerosis, enrolled in a pregnancy study. CDR3 DNA: TGTGCCAGTAGGGACAGGGGGCCCCAGAGGGAAGCTTTCTTT. The encoded protein is CASRDRGPQREAFF.